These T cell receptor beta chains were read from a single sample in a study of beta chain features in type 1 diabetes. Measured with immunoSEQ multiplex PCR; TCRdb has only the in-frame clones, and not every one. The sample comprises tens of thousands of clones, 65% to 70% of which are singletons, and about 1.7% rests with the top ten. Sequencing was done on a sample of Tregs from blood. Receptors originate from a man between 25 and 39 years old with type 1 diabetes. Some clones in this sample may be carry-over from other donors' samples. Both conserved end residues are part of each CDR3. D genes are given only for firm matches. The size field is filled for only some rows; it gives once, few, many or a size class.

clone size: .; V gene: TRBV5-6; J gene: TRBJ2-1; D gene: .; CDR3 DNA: TGTGCCAGCAGCTTCAGGGGATTACTATACAATGAGCAGTTCTTC; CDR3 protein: CASSFRGLLYNEQFF
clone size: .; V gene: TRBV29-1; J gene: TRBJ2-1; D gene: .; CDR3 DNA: TGCAGCGTTGGCCGAGCAAGAGGCAATGAGCAGTTCTTC; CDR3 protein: CSVGRARGNEQFF
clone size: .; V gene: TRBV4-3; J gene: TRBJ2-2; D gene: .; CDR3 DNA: TGCGCCAGCAGCCTACTCGTCACCGGGGAGCTGTTTTTT; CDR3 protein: CASSLLVTGELFF
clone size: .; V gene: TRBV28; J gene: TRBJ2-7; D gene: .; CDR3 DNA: TGTGCCAGCAGAGACACAGACTACGAGCAGTACTTC; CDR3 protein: CASRDTDYEQYF
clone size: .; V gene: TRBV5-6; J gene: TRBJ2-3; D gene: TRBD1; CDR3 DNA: TGTGCCAGCAGCTACGACAGGGTCGGGTATGGAGATACGCAGTATTTT; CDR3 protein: CASSYDRVGYGDTQYF
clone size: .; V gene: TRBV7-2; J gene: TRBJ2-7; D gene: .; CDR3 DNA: TGTGCCAGCAGCCACGGGTCCTACGAGCAGTACTTC; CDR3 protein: CASSHGSYEQYF
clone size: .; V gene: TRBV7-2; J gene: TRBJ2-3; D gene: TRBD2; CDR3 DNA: TGTGCCAGCAGCTTAGGCTATCTAGCGGGGATCACAGATACGCAGTATTTT; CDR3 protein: CASSLGYLAGITDTQYF
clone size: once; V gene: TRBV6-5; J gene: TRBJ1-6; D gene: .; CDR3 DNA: TGTGCCAGCAGTTACTTCGTTAATTCACCCCTCCACTTT; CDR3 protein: CASSYFVNSPLHF
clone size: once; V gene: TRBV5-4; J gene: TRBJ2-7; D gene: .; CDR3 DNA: TGTGCCAGCAGCACGGGACACCCGACCTACGAGCAATACTTC; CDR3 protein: CASSTGHPTYEQYF
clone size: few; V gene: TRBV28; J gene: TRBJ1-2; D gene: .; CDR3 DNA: TGTGCCAGCAGTTTGGGGAGAGGCTACACCTTC; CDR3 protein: CASSLGRGYTF
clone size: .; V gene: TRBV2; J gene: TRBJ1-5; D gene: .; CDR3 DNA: TGTGCCAGCAGTGACCGGTTCAATAGCAATCAGCCCCAGCATTTT; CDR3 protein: CASSDRFNSNQPQHF
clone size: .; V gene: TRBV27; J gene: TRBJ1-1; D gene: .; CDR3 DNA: TGTGCCAGCAGTTTATTGGCAGGGAGGGTGAACACTGAAGCTTTCTTT; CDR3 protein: CASSLLAGRVNTEAFF
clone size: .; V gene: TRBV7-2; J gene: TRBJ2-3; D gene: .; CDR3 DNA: TGTGCCAGCAGCTTCAGGGGTACAGATACGCAGTATTTT; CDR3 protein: CASSFRGTDTQYF
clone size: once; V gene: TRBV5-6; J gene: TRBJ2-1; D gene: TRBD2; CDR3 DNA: TGTGCCAGCAGCTTGAAACTAGCGGAATACAATGAGCAGTTCTTC; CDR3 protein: CASSLKLAEYNEQFF
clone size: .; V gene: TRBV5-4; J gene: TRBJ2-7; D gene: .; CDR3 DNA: TGTGCCAGCAGCTTGCTGCCTAGCTCCTACGAGCAGTACTTC; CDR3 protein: CASSLLPSSYEQYF
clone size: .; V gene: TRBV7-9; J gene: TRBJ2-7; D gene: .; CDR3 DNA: TGTGCCAGCAGTTGGGGGGGCAGCTCCTACGAGCAGTACTTC; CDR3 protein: CASSWGGSSYEQYF
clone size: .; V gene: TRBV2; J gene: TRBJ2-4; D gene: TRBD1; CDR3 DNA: TGTGCCAGCAGTGACAGGGGGAACATTCAGTACTTC; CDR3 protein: CASSDRGNIQYF
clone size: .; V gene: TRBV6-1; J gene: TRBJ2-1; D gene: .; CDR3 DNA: TGTGCCAGCAGTGAATCGGTCTCCTACAATGAGCAGTTCTTC; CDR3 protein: CASSESVSYNEQFF
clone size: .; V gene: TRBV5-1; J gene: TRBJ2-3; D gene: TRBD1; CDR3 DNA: TGCGCCAGCAGCGGGACAGGGGCCGATACGCAGTATTTT; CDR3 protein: CASSGTGADTQYF
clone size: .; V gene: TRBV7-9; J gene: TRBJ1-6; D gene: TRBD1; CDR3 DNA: TGTGCCAGCAGCTTGGGACAGGTCCACGCCTCACCCCTCCACTTT; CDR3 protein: CASSLGQVHASPLHF
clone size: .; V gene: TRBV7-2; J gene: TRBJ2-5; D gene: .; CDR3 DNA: TGTGCCAGCAGCCGGGTAGAGACCCAGTACTTC; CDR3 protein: CASSRVETQYF
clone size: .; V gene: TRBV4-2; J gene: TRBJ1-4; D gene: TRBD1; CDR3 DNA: TGTGCCAGCAGCCGCAACCCCCAGGGGGAGAATGAAAAACTGTTTTTT; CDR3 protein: CASSRNPQGENEKLFF
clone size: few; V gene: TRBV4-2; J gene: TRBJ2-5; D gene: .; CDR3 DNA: TGTGCCAGCAGCCCCCGGGGGTTAGGGACGGAGGAAGAGACCCAGTACTTC; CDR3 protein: CASSPRGLGTEEETQYF
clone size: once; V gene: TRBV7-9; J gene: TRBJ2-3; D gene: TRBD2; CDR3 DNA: TGTGCCAGCAGCTTCATCGGGACTAGCGGGGGGGATACGCAGTATTTT; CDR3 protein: CASSFIGTSGGDTQYF
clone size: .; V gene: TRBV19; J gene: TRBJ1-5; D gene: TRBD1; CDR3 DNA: TGTGCCAGTAGTCCTCGGACAGGGGATCATCAGCCCCAGCATTTT; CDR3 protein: CASSPRTGDHQPQHF
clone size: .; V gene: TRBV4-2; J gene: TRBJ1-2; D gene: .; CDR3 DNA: TGTGCCAGCAGCCAAGATCAAGGGGCCAATAACTATGGCTACACCTTC; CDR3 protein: CASSQDQGANNYGYTF
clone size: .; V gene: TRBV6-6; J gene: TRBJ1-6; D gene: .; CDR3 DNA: TGTGCCAGCAGTACAGCGGTGGATTCACCCCTCCACTTT; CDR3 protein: CASSTAVDSPLHF
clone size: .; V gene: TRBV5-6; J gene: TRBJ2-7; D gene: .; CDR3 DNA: TGTGCCAGCGGCCGACAGGACTACGAGCAGTACTTC; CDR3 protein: CASGRQDYEQYF
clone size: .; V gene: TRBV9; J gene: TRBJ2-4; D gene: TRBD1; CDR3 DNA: TGTGCCAGCAGTGGACAGGGTACCCCTGCCAAAAACATTCAGTACTTC; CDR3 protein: CASSGQGTPAKNIQYF
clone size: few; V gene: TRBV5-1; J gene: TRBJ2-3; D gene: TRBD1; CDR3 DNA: TGCGCCAGCAGCTTCAGGGGGCTCGGAGATACGCAGTATTTT; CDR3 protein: CASSFRGLGDTQYF
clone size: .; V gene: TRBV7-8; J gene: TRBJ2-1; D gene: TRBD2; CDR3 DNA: TGTGCCAGCAGGGTAGCGGGCTACAGCTCCTACAATGAGCAGTTCTTC; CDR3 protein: CASRVAGYSSYNEQFF
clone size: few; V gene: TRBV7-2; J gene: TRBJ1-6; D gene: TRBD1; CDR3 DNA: TGTGCCAGCAGCCGGACCGGGACAGGCCAAAATTCACCCCTCCACTTT; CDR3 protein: CASSRTGTGQNSPLHF
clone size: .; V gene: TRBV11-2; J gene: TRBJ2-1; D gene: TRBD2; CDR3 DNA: TGTGCCAGCAGCTTAGATGGGCGGGGGGGCGATAATGAGCAGTTCTTC; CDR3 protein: CASSLDGRGGDNEQFF
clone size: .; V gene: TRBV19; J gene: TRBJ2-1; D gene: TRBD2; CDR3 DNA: TGTGCCAGTACCATAGGGCCTACTAGCGGGGGTTTCAATGAGCAGTTCTTC; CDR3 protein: CASTIGPTSGGFNEQFF
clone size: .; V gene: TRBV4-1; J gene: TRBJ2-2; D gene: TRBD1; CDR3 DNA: TGCGCCAGCAGCCAACCTGAGGGGACAGCCACCGGGGAGCTGTTTTTT; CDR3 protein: CASSQPEGTATGELFF
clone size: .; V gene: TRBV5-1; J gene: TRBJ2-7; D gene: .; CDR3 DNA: TGCGCCAGCAGCTTGCTGGGTGAGACTTACGAGCAGTACTTC; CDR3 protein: CASSLLGETYEQYF
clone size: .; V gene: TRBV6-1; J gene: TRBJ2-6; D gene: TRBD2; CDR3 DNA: TGTGCCAGCAGTGAGCGGGGGGGGGCCCCAAAAAGATCACTGACTTTC; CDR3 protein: CASSERGGAPKRSLTF
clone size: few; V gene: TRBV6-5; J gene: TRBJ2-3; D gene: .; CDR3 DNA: TGTGCCAGCAGTTTTCTTAGCAGTAGCACAGATACGCAGTATTTT; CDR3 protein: CASSFLSSSTDTQYF
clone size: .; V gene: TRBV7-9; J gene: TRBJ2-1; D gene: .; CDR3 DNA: TGTGCCATCCAGGGGATTGGGGTAAATGAGCAGTTCTTC; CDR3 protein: CAIQGIGVNEQFF
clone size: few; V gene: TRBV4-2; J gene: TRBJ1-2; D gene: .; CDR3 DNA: TGTGCCAGCAGCCTTCTAGAGGAGGATGGCTACACCTTC; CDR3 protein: CASSLLEEDGYTF
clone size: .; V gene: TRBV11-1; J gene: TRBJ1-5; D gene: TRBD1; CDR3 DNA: TGTGCCAGCAGCTTAGGGGCCTCGAAATTCCTCAGGGGGAAGGCCCAGCATTTT; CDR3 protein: CASSLGASKFLRGKAQHF
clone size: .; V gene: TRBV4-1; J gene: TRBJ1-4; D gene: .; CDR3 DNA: TGCGCCAGCAGCCCTAGGGGGTGGACTAATGAAAAACTGTTTTTT; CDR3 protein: CASSPRGWTNEKLFF
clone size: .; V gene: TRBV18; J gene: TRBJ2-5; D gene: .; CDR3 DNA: TGTGCCAGCTCACCATCCGGAGGCCAAGAGACCCAGTACTTC; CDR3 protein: CASSPSGGQETQYF
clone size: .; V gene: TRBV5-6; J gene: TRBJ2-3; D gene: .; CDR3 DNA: TGTGCCAGCAGTTCTCCCGTGTCAGATACGCAGTATTTT; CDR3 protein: CASSSPVSDTQYF
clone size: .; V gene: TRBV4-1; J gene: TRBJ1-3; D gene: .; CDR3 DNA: TGCGCCAGCAGCCGGGACACTACCTCTGGAAACACCATATATTTT; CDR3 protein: CASSRDTTSGNTIYF
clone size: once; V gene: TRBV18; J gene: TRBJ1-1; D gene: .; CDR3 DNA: TGTGCCAGCTCACCAGATTCGGTTGCGAGTGAAGCTTTCTTT; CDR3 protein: CASSPDSVASEAFF
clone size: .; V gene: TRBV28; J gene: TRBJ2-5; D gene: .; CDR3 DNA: TGTGCCACCCTCCCCTTAGAGCGGGAGACCCAGTACTTC; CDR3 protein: CATLPLERETQYF
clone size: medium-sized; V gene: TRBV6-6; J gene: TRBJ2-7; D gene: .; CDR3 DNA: TGTGCCAGCAGTTATCAGAACCAGGGGGGCGAGCAGTACTTC; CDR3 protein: CASSYQNQGGEQYF
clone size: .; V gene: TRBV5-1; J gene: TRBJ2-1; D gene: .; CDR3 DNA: TGCGCCAGCAGCTTGGCCCCAGCTGGAGCGGATGAGCAGTTCTTC; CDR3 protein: CASSLAPAGADEQFF
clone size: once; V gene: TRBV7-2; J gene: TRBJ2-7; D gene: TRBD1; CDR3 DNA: TGTGCCAGCAGTCCGGACAGGGAGTACGAGCAGTACTTC; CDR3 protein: CASSPDREYEQYF